The clone carrying this T cell receptor (beta chain) has a count of ten or more. Its antigen is unidentified. A CD8+CD4-CCR7+CD45RA+ gate was used to sort naive CD8 T cells. This CDR3 has 14 residues. Germline V lookup: CDR1 SQVTM, CDR2 ANQGSEA. J gave up 7 bases and V 6 bases, and 14 bases lay outside the gene matches. This specimen comes from a study of molecular identifiers for immune sequencing clone quantification. General observations from the study: Highly expanded clone sizes could end up underestimated if a barcode were shared by identical TCR molecules. Clones above 20 RNA copies contained over 97% of effector molecules and under 1% of naive molecules.

Generation of bulk TCR libraries relied on previously described methods and listed TCR primers. Via MiXCR, TCRdb re-called the PCR reads, giving one row per CDR3 protein. The sample yields under 600,000 distinct CDR3 sequences, over 20% seen once. The source material was naive CD8+ T cells from blood, with Jurkat cell RNA spiked in. As for subset: FACS-sorted CD8+CD4-CCR7+CD45RA+ naive T cells. J is TRBJ1-1 and V is TRBV29-1; 7 nucleotides match TRBD1. The sequence was collected from a human donor in good health. Some libraries in this study had Jurkat cell RNA spiked in. This CDR3 reads CSVYTRDRVNEAFF. The CDR3 DNA reads as TGCAGCGTGTACACCCGCGACAGGGTGAATGAAGCTTTCTTT.